This T cell receptor (beta chain) is drawn from a study of blood T cell repertoires in COVID-19. Whole-study context: PBMCs, B-cell-depleted T cells, or T cells were the source of the cDNA or gDNA that made up the material.

Assay: immunoSEQ multiplex PCR; the TCRdb copy retains only in-frame clones and omits some. The sample holds about 62,000 clones, about nine tenths seen once. The sample consisted of peripheral blood. This receptor was taken from a woman over 75 with acute or convalescent COVID-19.

The CDR3 region is CASSQELQETQYF. CDR3 nucleotides: TGCGCCAGCAGCCAAGAACTACAAGAGACCCAGTACTTC. The genes are TRBV4-1 and TRBJ2-5; D not resolved. This CDR3 has 13 amino acids. V was clipped by 0 bases and J by 2 bases, with 4 bases between them. The germline V gene encodes CDR1 MGHRA and CDR2 YSYEKL.